The 4 T cell receptor beta chains below were found in one sample sequenced in a study of T-cell memory formation after mild COVID-19. One entry per CDR3 protein results from TCRdb running MiXCR on the 5' RACE reads. The table has 350,000 to 500,000 distinct CDR3 sequences, 20% seen once. Sequenced material: PBMCs or a T cell subset sorted from them (not recorded which). These receptors were collected from an adult woman who had mild COVID-19 (a few samples of this study predate the infection). Cell type and time point are not known.

The rearrangement uses TRBV7-9 and TRBJ1-1; D is unclear. V was cut by 8 bases and J by 10 bases, with 11 bases left in between. From germline, CDR1 is SEHNR and CDR2 FQNEAQ (reference sequence). The length of the CDR3 is 10 residues. CDR3 sequence: CASREFGAFF. CDR3 nucleotides: TGTGCCAGCCGGGAATTTGGAGCTTTCTTT.

J is TRBJ2-2 and V is TRBV15; D is uncertain. The germline CDR1 and CDR2 sequences are LNHNV and YYDKDF (reference sequence). The CDR3 sequence is 16 residues long. V lost 3 bases and J 6 bases, leaving 17 bases between the germline ends. The DNA for the CDR3 is TGTGCCACCAGCAGGAGGCAGGTCAATGGCCCCGGGGAGCTGTTTTTT. Residues: CATSRRQVNGPGELFF.

A few counts support this clonotype. This chain connects TRBV12-3 or TRBV12-4 to TRBJ1-2; 7 nucleotides agree with TRBD1. Trimming took 5 bases from V and 0 from J; bases not matched to a gene: 3. The CDR3 has 14 residues. The CDR3 protein is CASSRTGPNYGYTF. The DNA of the CDR3 is TGTGCCAGCAGTCGGACAGGCCCTAACTATGGCTACACCTTC.

The chain has TRBV4-1 and TRBJ2-1, with TRBD1 identical over 9 bases. The CDR3 runs 16 residues. The ends lost 8 bases at V and 5 bases at J; junction bases unmatched: 13. Germline V lookup: CDR1 MGHRA, CDR2 YSYEKL. CDR3 loop: CASAAEGTGMNNEQFF. The CDR3 DNA follows: TGCGCCAGCGCCGCGGAGGGGACAGGGATGAACAATGAGCAGTTCTTC.